These 10 T cell receptor beta chains share one sample of origin, sequenced in a study of shared clonotypes between healthy human individuals. Clones were read by immunoSEQ multiplex PCR, and TCRdb kept only the in-frame ones, dropping some. The sample lists roughly 2,000,000 clones; roughly 93% were seen once. Naive CD8 cells were CD45RO-negative, positively selected for CCR7, excluding terminally differentiated effector memory CD45RA+ cells. The sequencing sample was made of naive CD8+ T cells from PBMCs. All receptors derive from a man between 18 and 29 years old in good health. Some clones in this sample may be carry-over from other donors' samples.

The chain combines TRBV30 with TRBJ2-6; TRBD2 might be the D (5 bases). The CDR3 sequence is 12 residues long. In germline, CDR1 is GTSNPN, CDR2 SVGIG (reference sequence). CDR3 sequence reads: CAEGPGANVLTF. The CDR3 DNA reads as TGTGCTGAGGGTCCTGGGGCCAACGTCCTGACTTTC. Based on the CDR3 plus reference TRBV30 and TRBJ2-6, the full variable domain is SQTIHQWPATLVQPVGSPLSLECTVEGTSNPNLYWYRQAAGRGLQLLFYSVGIGQISSEVPQNLSASRPQDRQFILSSKKLLLSDSGFYLCAEGPGANVLTFGAGSRLTVL.

The rearrangement joins TRBV29-1 to TRBJ2-3; 9 positions agree with TRBD2. With 3 bases clipped from V and 1 base from J, the junction kept 8 bases outside the gene matches. CDR1 and CDR2 from the germline V gene are SQVTM and ANQGSEA. The CDR3 totals 16 residues. The CDR3 is CSVDLAGTWGTDTQYF. The CDR3 DNA follows: TGCAGCGTTGACCTAGCGGGAACCTGGGGCACAGATACGCAGTATTTT.

The gene calls are TRBV7-8 and TRBJ1-2; no clear D. The germline gives CDR1 SGHVS, CDR2 FQNEAQ. V was pared by 5 bases and J by 3 bases, with 16 bases between. This CDR3 contains 15 residues. The CDR3 spells CASSTDPGNHYGYTF. Written as DNA, the CDR3 is TGTGCCAGCAGCACCGACCCCGGGAACCACTATGGCTACACCTTC.

This clone has just a few counts. This sample also contains other DNA sequences that code for the same CDR3. The chain combines TRBV28 with TRBJ2-7, with D possibly TRBD1 on 5 matching bases. This CDR3 spans 13 amino acids. The germline CDR1 and CDR2 sequences are MDHEN and SYDVKM. V dropped 2 bases and J dropped 0 bases, with 5 bases sitting between them. CDR3 nucleotide sequence: TGTGCCAGCAGTTTAGACAGCTCCTACGAGCAGTACTTC. This codes for CASSLDSSYEQYF.

V and J are TRBV27 and TRBJ2-7, with 10 bases aligning to TRBD1. Per germline, CDR1 MNHEY and CDR2 SMNVEV (reference sequence). The length of the CDR3 is 14 residues. V trimming: 5 bases; J trimming: 6 bases; junction bases outside the gene matches: 7. The CDR3 region has the DNA TGTGCCAGCAGTGTCACCGGGACAGGGGTCGAGCAGTACTTC. It is translated as CASSVTGTGVEQYF.

The chain carries TRBV7-9 and TRBJ2-5; no reliable D call. Germline V CDR1 and CDR2: SEHNR, FQNEAQ (reference sequence). Trimming left V 4 bases short and J 3 bases short, with 12 bases between. The CDR3 has 14 amino acids. DNA of the CDR3: TGTGCCAGCAGCTCCCCGCTCCCAAAAGAGACCCAGTACTTC. This encodes CASSSPLPKETQYF. Full variable domain (outside the CDR3, taken from reference TRBV7-9 and TRBJ2-5): DTGVSQNPRHKITKRGQNVTFRCDPISEHNRLYWYRQTLGQGPEFLTYFQNEAQLEKSRLLSDRFSAERPKGSFSTLEIQRTEQGDSAMYLCASSSPLPKETQYFGPGTRLLVL.

This sequence joins TRBV19 and TRBJ1-5, with D possibly TRBD1 on 5 matching bases. This CDR3 comprises 15 residues. Germline V gene data show CDR1 as LNHDA and CDR2 as SQIVND (reference sequence). The ends were cut back, 3 bases at V and 4 bases at J, with 13 bases in the middle. CDR3 sequence: CASSIMRQPNQPQHF. The CDR3 nucleotides are TGTGCCAGTAGTATTATGAGACAGCCAAATCAGCCCCAGCATTTT.

This chain uses TRBV7-9 with TRBJ2-2; the D is unclear. Trimming left V 7 bases short and J 0 bases short, with 12 bases between. Germline CDR1 reads SEHNR; CDR2 reads FQNEAQ (reference sequence). The CDR3 is 15 amino acids. The CDR3 region is CASTSDPTNTGELFF. The CDR3 DNA sequence: TGTGCCAGCACCTCGGACCCAACGAACACCGGGGAGCTGTTTTTT.

The rearrangement joins TRBV30 to TRBJ1-1, with TRBD1 matching over 7 bases. J was trimmed by 10 bases and V by 3 bases; bases with no gene match: 11. CDR3 length: 13 residues. The germline CDR1 and CDR2 sequences are GTSNPN and SVGIG (reference sequence). The CDR3 is CAWRNRGIRRAFF. The CDR3 DNA is TGTGCCTGGAGAAACAGGGGCATTAGAAGAGCTTTCTTT.

The V and J genes are TRBV6-5 and TRBJ1-1, with 7 nucleotides matching TRBD1. Germline V gene data show CDR1 as MNHEY and CDR2 as SVGAGI. This CDR3 comprises 14 residues. Germline trimming cut 10 bases from V and 4 bases from J; bases unmatched to any gene: 12. The CDR3 DNA is TGTGCCAACAGCCACAGGGGAGCGGGCACTGAAGCTTTCTTT. Translation: CANSHRGAGTEAFF.